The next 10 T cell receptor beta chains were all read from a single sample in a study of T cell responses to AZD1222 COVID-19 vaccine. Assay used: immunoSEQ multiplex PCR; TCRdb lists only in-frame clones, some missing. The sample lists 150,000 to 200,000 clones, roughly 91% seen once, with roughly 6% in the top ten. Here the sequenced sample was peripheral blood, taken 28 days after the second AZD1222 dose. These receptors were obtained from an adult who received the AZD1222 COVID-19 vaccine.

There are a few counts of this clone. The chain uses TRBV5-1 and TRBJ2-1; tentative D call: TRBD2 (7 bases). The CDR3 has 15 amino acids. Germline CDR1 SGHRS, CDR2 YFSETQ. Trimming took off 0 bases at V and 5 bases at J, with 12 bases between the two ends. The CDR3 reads CASSLAFGGHNEQFF. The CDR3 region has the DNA TGCGCCAGCAGCTTGGCCTTCGGGGGGCACAATGAGCAGTTCTTC.

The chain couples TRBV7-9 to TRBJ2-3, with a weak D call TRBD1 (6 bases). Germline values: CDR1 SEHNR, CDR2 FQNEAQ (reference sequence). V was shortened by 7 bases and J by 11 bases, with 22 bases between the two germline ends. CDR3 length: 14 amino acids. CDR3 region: CASIGGPSKLKQYF. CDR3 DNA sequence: TGTGCCAGCATAGGGGGTCCTAGCAAACTAAAGCAGTATTTT.

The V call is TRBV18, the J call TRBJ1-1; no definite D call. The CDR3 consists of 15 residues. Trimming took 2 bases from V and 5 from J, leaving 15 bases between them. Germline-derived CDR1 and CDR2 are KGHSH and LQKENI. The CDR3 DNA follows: TGTGCCAGCTCACCATATAACGCACCGGGGACTGAAGCTTTCTTT. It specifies CASSPYNAPGTEAFF.

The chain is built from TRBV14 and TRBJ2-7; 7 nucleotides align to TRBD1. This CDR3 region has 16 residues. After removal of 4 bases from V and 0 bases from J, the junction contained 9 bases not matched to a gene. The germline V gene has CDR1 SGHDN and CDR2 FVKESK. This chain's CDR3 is CASSPWKGAFSYEQYF. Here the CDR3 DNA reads TGTGCCAGCAGCCCCTGGAAGGGGGCCTTCTCCTACGAGCAGTACTTC.

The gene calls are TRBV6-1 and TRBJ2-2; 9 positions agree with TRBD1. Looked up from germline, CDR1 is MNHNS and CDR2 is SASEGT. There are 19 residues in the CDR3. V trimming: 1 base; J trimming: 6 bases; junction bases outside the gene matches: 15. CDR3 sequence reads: CASSEVGQGGGSPAGELFF. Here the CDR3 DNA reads TGTGCCAGCAGTGAAGTGGGACAGGGCGGGGGTTCACCGGCCGGGGAGCTGTTTTTT.

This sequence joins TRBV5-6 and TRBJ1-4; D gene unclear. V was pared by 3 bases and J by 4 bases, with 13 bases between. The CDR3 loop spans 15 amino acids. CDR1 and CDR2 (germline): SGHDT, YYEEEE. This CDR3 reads CASSSRPGLNEKLFF. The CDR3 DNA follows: TGTGCCAGCAGCTCCCGACCTGGACTTAATGAAAAACTGTTTTTT.

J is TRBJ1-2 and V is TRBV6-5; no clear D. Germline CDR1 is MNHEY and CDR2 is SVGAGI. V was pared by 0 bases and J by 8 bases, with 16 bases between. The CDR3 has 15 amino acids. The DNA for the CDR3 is TGTGCCAGCAGTTACTCGATTTCGACGGTCGGAGGCTACACCTTC. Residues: CASSYSISTVGGYTF.

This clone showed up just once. This CDR3 is CASNLGLPYNEQFF. Written as DNA, the CDR3 is TGTGCCAGCAACCTGGGACTCCCTTACAATGAGCAGTTCTTC. V is TRBV11-2 and J is TRBJ2-1; D might be TRBD2 (6 bases). The germline gives CDR1 SGHAT, CDR2 FQNNGV. The CDR3 is 14 amino acids. The V gene lost 7 bases and the J gene lost 4 bases, with 14 bases spanning the gap.

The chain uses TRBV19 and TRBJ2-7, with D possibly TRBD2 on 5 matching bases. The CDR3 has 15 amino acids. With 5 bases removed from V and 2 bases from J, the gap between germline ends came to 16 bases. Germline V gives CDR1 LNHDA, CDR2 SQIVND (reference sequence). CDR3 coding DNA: TGTGCCAGTAGTCGATTTTTGGACTGGACCTACGAGCAGTACTTC. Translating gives CASSRFLDWTYEQYF.

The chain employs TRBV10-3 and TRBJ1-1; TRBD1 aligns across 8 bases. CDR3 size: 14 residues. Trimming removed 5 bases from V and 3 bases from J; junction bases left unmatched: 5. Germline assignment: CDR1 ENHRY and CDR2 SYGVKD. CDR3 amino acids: CAISQGAGDTEAFF. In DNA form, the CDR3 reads TGTGCCATCAGTCAGGGGGCAGGCGACACTGAAGCTTTCTTT.